A single sample gave rise to the 15 T cell receptor beta chains below, sequenced in a study of CD8+ T cells in alopecia areata. Stated treatment: oral pan-JAK inhibitor, 5-10 mg twice daily. RNA, once extracted, was reverse transcribed into cDNA for use as the sequencing template. The data were produced by immunoSEQ multiplex PCR, yet TCRdb's version contains in-frame clones alone and is incomplete. Here the sample spans around 100,000 clones, roughly 60% being singletons. Sequenced here: CD8+ T cells sorted from blood, sampled at approximately week 61, from a patient treated with tofacitinib. The receptors derive from a human donor with alopecia areata.

The CDR3 region has the DNA TGCAGCGTCCCAGGTATTTCCGCCGGGGAGCTGTTTTTT. Protein: CSVPGISAGELFF. The chain employs TRBV29-1 and TRBJ2-2; no definite D call. With 6 bases removed from V and 6 bases from J, the gap between germline ends came to 14 bases. Per germline, CDR1 SQVTM and CDR2 ANQGSEA. The CDR3 runs 13 residues.

This clone was seen a few times. The chain links TRBV6-5 to TRBJ2-1, with D unclear. The CDR3 is 11 residues long. Trimming removed 10 bases from V and 8 bases from J, with 12 bases in between. CDR1 and CDR2 (germline): MNHEY, SVGAGI. This CDR3 reads CAISKGDEQFF. The CDR3 DNA reads TGTGCCATATCAAAGGGCGATGAGCAGTTCTTC.

J is TRBJ1-2 and V is TRBV9; TRBD1 aligns across 11 bases. The CDR3 consists of 16 residues. Germline trimming cut 0 bases from V and 6 bases from J; bases unmatched to any gene: 7. CDR1 and CDR2 (germline): SGDLS, YYNGEE. The CDR3 sequence is CASSVGGTGGPDGYTF. The CDR3 DNA follows: TGTGCCAGCAGCGTAGGTGGGACAGGGGGGCCCGATGGCTACACCTTC. Supplemented by reference TRBV9 and TRBJ1-2, the full variable domain reads DSGVTQTPKHLITATGQRVTLRCSPRSGDLSVYWYQQSLDQGLQFLIQYYNGEERAKGNILERFSAQQFPDLHSELNLSSLELGDSALYFCASSVGGTGGPDGYTFGSGTRLTVV.

As regards this clone: The identical CDR3 is also encoded by other nucleotide sequences in the sample. The chain joins TRBV7-9 to TRBJ2-7, with a tentative D call TRBD1 (6 bases). Trimming stripped 5 bases from V and 6 bases from J, with 8 bases between. There are 11 residues in the CDR3. CDR1 and CDR2 from the germline V gene are SEHNR and FQNEAQ (reference sequence). DNA of the CDR3: TGTGCCAGCAGCCTCAGGGGCGAGCAGTACTTC. This codes for CASSLRGEQYF.

The chain couples TRBV4-1 to TRBJ1-1; TRBD1 might be the D (5 bases). This CDR3 contains 14 residues. V lost 1 base, J lost 3 bases, and 9 bases lay in between. Germline CDR1 MGHRA, CDR2 YSYEKL. CDR3: CASSQVVRDTEAFF. DNA of the CDR3: TGCGCCAGCAGCCAAGTGGTCAGGGACACTGAAGCTTTCTTT.

The chain carries TRBV6-5 and TRBJ2-5, with D perhaps given as TRBD1 or TRBD2 (5 bases each). CDR3 size: 15 residues. Between the trimmed V and J ends, which lost 6 bases and 4 bases, there was a span of 18 bases. In germline, CDR1 is MNHEY, CDR2 SVGAGI. The CDR3 nucleotides are TGTGCCAGCAGCCCGAGGGGTTATGGGGGAGAGACCCAGTACTTC. As protein: CASSPRGYGGETQYF.

The chain is built from TRBV9 and TRBJ2-7, with D uncertain. Germline values: CDR1 SGDLS, CDR2 YYNGEE. V was shortened by 4 bases and J by 4 bases, with 12 bases between the two germline ends. The CDR3 has 13 amino acids. DNA of the CDR3: TGTGCCAGCAGCCCCGGTTCTGCTTACGAGCAGTACTTC. Translating gives CASSPGSAYEQYF.

A few counts support this clone. The rearrangement uses TRBV12-5 and TRBJ2-2, with D unresolved. Trimming shortened V by 4 bases and J by 6 bases, and 6 bases separated the two germline ends. Germline values: CDR1 LGHNT, CDR2 FRNRAP. This CDR3 is 12 amino acids long. The CDR3 loop is CASGWGSGELFF. In nucleotides, the CDR3 is TGTGCTAGTGGTTGGGGTTCCGGGGAGCTGTTTTTT.

This clone was observed a few times. This sequence joins TRBV4-1 and TRBJ2-7; 8 positions match TRBD1. Germline values: CDR1 MGHRA, CDR2 YSYEKL. The ends lost 4 bases at V and 6 bases at J; junction bases unmatched: 11. This CDR3 is 15 amino acids long. CDR3 in amino acids: CASSLQQGVIREQYF. CDR3 nucleotides: TGCGCCAGCAGCCTGCAACAGGGGGTCATTCGCGAGCAGTACTTC.

This clone was seen more than once but under ten times. The gene calls are TRBV4-1 and TRBJ1-2; D unresolved. The CDR3 totals 11 residues. V was clipped by 7 bases and J by 8 bases, with 11 bases between them. CDR1 is MGHRA and CDR2 is YSYEKL in the germline V gene. CDR3 sequence: CASKMGDGYTF. CDR3 sequence (DNA): TGCGCCAGCAAAATGGGAGACGGCTACACCTTC.

The V call is TRBV9, the J call TRBJ2-2; D possibly corresponds to TRBD1 (7 bases). Per the germline V gene, CDR1 is SGDLS and CDR2 is YYNGEE. The CDR3 spans 16 residues. V shed 3 bases and J shed 2 bases, with 14 bases lying between them. This CDR3 is CASSAGGGSNTGELFF. As DNA, the CDR3 is TGTGCCAGCAGCGCCGGAGGGGGCTCCAACACCGGGGAGCTGTTTTTT.

The chain recombines TRBV14 with TRBJ1-1; no firm D call. The V gene's germline CDR1 is SGHDN and CDR2 FVKESK. Trimming removed 1 base from V and 3 bases from J, with 6 bases in between. The CDR3 length is 13 residues. For the CDR3, the DNA is TGTGCCAGCAGCCAAGGTGGCCACACTGAAGCTTTCTTT. Amino acid sequence: CASSQGGHTEAFF.

The chain recombines TRBV25-1 with TRBJ2-7; D may be TRBD1 (5 bases). Trimming stripped 8 bases from V and 2 bases from J, with 10 bases between. CDR1 is MGHDK and CDR2 is SYGVNS in the germline V gene. This CDR3 is built from 12 residues. The CDR3 DNA follows: TGTGCCAGCCGAGACAGTACCTACGAGCAGTACTTC. It encodes CASRDSTYEQYF.

J is TRBJ2-1 and V is TRBV2, with a possible D match to TRBD2 (6 bases). Germline V gene lookup returns CDR1 SNHLY and CDR2 FYNNEI. The CDR3 extends over 13 amino acids. Trimming removed 7 bases at V and 1 base at J, with 8 bases between. CDR3 coding DNA: TGTGCCAGCATTGCGGGGTCCTACAATGAGCAGTTCTTC. As protein: CASIAGSYNEQFF. Complete variable domain (other parts from reference TRBV2 and TRBJ2-1): EPEVTQTPSHQVTQMGQEVILRCVPISNHLYFYWYRQILGQKVEFLVSFYNNEISEKSEIFDDQFSVERPDGSNFTLKIRSTKLEDSAMYFCASIAGSYNEQFFGPGTRLTVL.

The rearrangement links TRBV19 to TRBJ1-5; D is ambiguous. Trimming shortened V by 5 bases and J by 3 bases, and 17 bases separated the two germline ends. CDR1 is LNHDA, CDR2 SQIVND, per germline (reference sequence). CDR3 size: 16 residues. This CDR3 is CASSFWVGLANQPQHF. CDR3 coding DNA: TGTGCCAGTAGTTTCTGGGTCGGCTTGGCCAATCAGCCCCAGCATTTT. The complete variable domain, with remaining parts taken from reference TRBV19 and TRBJ1-5, reads DGGITQSPKYLFRKEGQNVTLSCEQNLNHDAMYWYRQDPGQGLRLIYYSQIVNDFQKGDIAEGYSVSREKKESFPLTVTSAQKNPTAFYLCASSFWVGLANQPQHFGDGTRLSIL.